These 29 T cell receptor beta chains came from one sample sequenced in a study of blood T cell repertoires in COVID-19. The data were produced by immunoSEQ multiplex PCR, yet TCRdb's version contains in-frame clones alone and is incomplete. The data show some 190,000 clones, about four fifths seen once. Sequencing was done on a sample of peripheral blood. The origin of the receptors is an elderly woman with active or convalescent COVID-19.

J is TRBJ1-4 and V is TRBV7-9; 10 bases agree with TRBD1. CDR1 is SEHNR and CDR2 is FQNEAQ in the germline V gene (reference sequence). V shed 4 bases and J 7 bases; nucleotides not matched to a gene: 3. The CDR3 totals 14 residues. CDR3 bases: TGTGCCAGCAGCTCGGACAGGGGGAGTGAAAAACTGTTTTTT. Translating gives CASSSDRGSEKLFF.

This clone was detected once. The chain has TRBV9 and TRBJ2-5; D is undetermined. The V gene lost 0 bases and the J gene lost 0 bases, with 9 bases spanning the gap. Per the germline V gene, CDR1 is SGDLS and CDR2 is YYNGEE. The CDR3 totals 15 residues. CDR3 sequence reads: CASSVGQLYQETQYF. The CDR3 DNA follows: TGTGCCAGCAGCGTAGGACAACTGTACCAAGAGACCCAGTACTTC.

The V call is TRBV9, the J call TRBJ2-1; 8 positions agree with TRBD2. This CDR3 contains 15 residues. Germline V lookup: CDR1 SGDLS, CDR2 YYNGEE. Trimming cost V 4 bases and J 4 bases; bases outside gene matches: 7. CDR3 in amino acids: CASSPGGGSYNEQFF. In DNA, the CDR3 is TGTGCCAGCAGCCCCGGGGGGGGGTCATACAATGAGCAGTTCTTC. The variable domain in full, with the rest retrieved from reference TRBV9 and TRBJ2-1, is DSGVTQTPKHLITATGQRVTLRCSPRSGDLSVYWYQQSLDQGLQFLIQYYNGEERAKGNILERFSAQQFPDLHSELNLSSLELGDSALYFCASSPGGGSYNEQFFGPGTRLTVL.

This chain uses TRBV5-1 with TRBJ2-3; D possibly corresponds to TRBD2 (5 bases). Germline V gene data show CDR1 as SGHRS and CDR2 as YFSETQ. The V and J ends lost 2 bases and 6 bases respectively, with 10 bases between them. The CDR3 length is 13 residues. The CDR3 here is CASSFPGIDTQYF. In DNA form, the CDR3 reads TGCGCCAGCAGCTTCCCCGGGATCGATACGCAGTATTTT.

Note on this clone: No DNA is shown, since the ends of the CDR3 on it are uncertain; the CDR3 is the one TCRdb lists. The chain carries TRBV21-1 and TRBJ1-2; TRBD1, the table's D call, lacks a check against the DNA. TRBV21-1 is a listed pseudogene. Ends included, the CDR3 has 17 residues. CDR3 sequence: CASSRLFPWGTGNGYTF.

V and J are TRBV29-1 and TRBJ2-3; 9 bases map to TRBD1. CDR1 SQVTM and CDR2 ANQGSEA come from the germline V gene. V shed 4 bases, J shed 6 bases, and the junction held 2 bases outside the gene matches. The CDR3 is made up of 12 amino acids. CDR3 sequence: CSVGTGEDTQYF. CDR3 DNA sequence: TGCAGCGTTGGGACAGGGGAGGATACGCAGTATTTT.

V gene TRBV6-1 combines with J gene TRBJ2-2; the D is unclear. Germline CDR1 MNHNS, CDR2 SASEGT. V lost 3 bases, J lost 5 bases, and 13 bases lay in between. The CDR3 extends over 15 amino acids. CDR3 amino acids: CASSDAVSLTGELFF. DNA for the CDR3: TGTGCCAGCAGTGACGCGGTCTCCTTGACCGGGGAGCTGTTTTTT.

The chain carries TRBV6-5 and TRBJ2-7; the D gene is possibly TRBD2 (7 bases). Between the trimmed V and J ends, which lost 2 bases and 6 bases, there was a span of 11 bases. The CDR3 contains 13 residues. The germline V gene has CDR1 MNHEY and CDR2 SVGAGI. The CDR3 DNA is TGTGCCAGCAGTTACACAGGGAGGGTCGAGCAGTACTTC. Translated: CASSYTGRVEQYF.

This CDR3 reads CASSQPTGLVPEAFF. Here the CDR3 DNA reads TGTGCCAGCAGCCAGCCTACCGGGTTGGTCCCTGAAGCTTTCTTT. The chain uses TRBV3-1 (or the pseudogene TRBV3-2) and TRBJ1-1; D unresolved. Germline CDR1 LGHDT, CDR2 YNNKEL (reference sequence). V was clipped by 3 bases and J by 6 bases, with 17 bases between them. CDR3 length: 15 residues.

This clone has just a few counts. The chain recombines TRBV6-5 with TRBJ1-6; perhaps TRBD1 as D (6 bases). Germline CDR1 reads MNHEY; CDR2 reads SVGAGI. V was shortened by 6 bases and J by 8 bases, with 11 bases between the two germline ends. The CDR3 length is 13 residues. The CDR3, as DNA: TGTGCCAGCAGCCGCTCAGGGGATTCACCCCTCCACTTT. Translated, it gives CASSRSGDSPLHF.

The gene calls are TRBV5-1 and TRBJ1-1; 7 bases are shared with TRBD1. In germline, CDR1 is SGHRS, CDR2 YFSETQ. The CDR3 extends over 15 amino acids. V was pared by 0 bases and J by 0 bases, with 2 bases of the junction left unmatched. The CDR3 region is CASSLEGQLNTEAFF. CDR3 nucleotide sequence: TGCGCCAGCAGCTTGGAGGGACAGTTGAACACTGAAGCTTTCTTT.

J is TRBJ2-2 and V is TRBV6-5; a possible D gene is TRBD1 (6 bases). This CDR3 region has 15 residues. The germline V gene encodes CDR1 MNHEY and CDR2 SVGAGI. Between the trimmed V and J ends, which lost 8 bases and 0 bases, there was a span of 13 bases. CDR3 amino acids: CASRTQGPNTGELFF. The CDR3 bases are TGTGCCAGCCGTACACAGGGACCGAACACCGGGGAGCTGTTTTTT.

V usage is TRBV10-1 and J usage is TRBJ2-7; D unresolved. Per germline, CDR1 WNHNN and CDR2 SYGVQD (reference sequence). The V gene lost 5 bases and the J gene lost 3 bases, with 14 bases spanning the gap. CDR3 length: 14 amino acids. The CDR3 coding sequence is TGCGCCAGCAGTAGCACTTTTGATAGCTACGAGCAGTACTTC. Its translation is CASSSTFDSYEQYF.

The V gene is TRBV7-2, the J gene TRBJ1-2, with D possibly TRBD1 on 6 matching bases. V was trimmed by 5 bases and J by 0 bases, leaving 13 bases between them. Germline CDR1 is SGHTA and CDR2 is FQGNSA. The CDR3 is 15 residues long. The CDR3 spells CASSPPGHPNYGYTF. The CDR3 nucleotides read TGTGCCAGCAGCCCCCCGGGACATCCTAACTATGGCTACACCTTC.

The chain employs TRBV5-6 and TRBJ2-5; 7 positions match TRBD1. Germline-derived CDR1 and CDR2 are SGHDT and YYEEEE. The CDR3 totals 17 residues. After removal of 3 bases from V and 5 bases from J, the junction contained 16 bases not matched to a gene. The CDR3 coding sequence is TGTGCCAGCAGCTCCTGGGGCCTGGACAGGATTGGGGAGACCCAGTACTTC. Translation gives CASSSWGLDRIGETQYF.

This clone was seen just once. V is TRBV5-5 and J is TRBJ2-1; no clear D gene. CDR3 length: 14 amino acids. V lost 0 bases and J 6 bases, leaving 10 bases between the germline ends. CDR1 SGHKS and CDR2 YYEKEE come from the germline V gene (reference sequence). The CDR3, as DNA: TGTGCCAGCAGCTTGGGGGTTCCAGGCAATGAGCAGTTCTTC. Protein sequence: CASSLGVPGNEQFF.

The chain links TRBV4-1 to TRBJ2-1; 15 bases map to TRBD2. J lost 9 bases, V lost 1 base, and 1 base had no gene match. CDR1 is MGHRA and CDR2 is YSYEKL in the germline V gene. There are 15 residues in the CDR3. The CDR3 sequence is CASSQVGLAGGEQFF. The CDR3 coding sequence is TGCGCCAGCAGCCAAGTGGGACTAGCGGGAGGTGAGCAGTTCTTC.

J is TRBJ2-7 and V is TRBV7-6; D not resolved. Germline V CDR1 and CDR2: SGHVS, FNYEAQ. This CDR3 has 14 residues. Trimming left V 2 bases short and J 0 bases short, with 8 bases between. The CDR3 loop is CASSLSLASYEQYF. In nucleotides, the CDR3 is TGTGCCAGCAGCTTATCGTTGGCCTCCTACGAGCAGTACTTC.

The rearrangement links TRBV7-3 to TRBJ2-1; 10 bases are a match to TRBD2. The CDR3 extends over 15 amino acids. Looked up from germline, CDR1 is SGHTA and CDR2 is FQGTGA. J gave up 7 bases and V 2 bases, and 5 bases lay outside the gene matches. The CDR3 region is CASSLAPSGGNEQFF. The DNA of the CDR3 is TGTGCCAGCAGCTTAGCCCCTAGCGGGGGTAATGAGCAGTTCTTC. Combining the CDR3 with reference TRBV7-3 and TRBJ2-1 gives the whole variable domain GAGVSQTPSNKVTEKGKYVELRCDPISGHTALYWYRQSLGQGPEFLIYFQGTGAADDSGLPNDRFFAVRPEGSVSTLKIQRTERGDSAVYLCASSLAPSGGNEQFFGPGTRLTVL.

This clone turned up a few times. The chain combines TRBV5-1 with TRBJ2-1, with 8 bases matching TRBD2. Germline V gene lookup returns CDR1 SGHRS and CDR2 YFSETQ. The CDR3 has 15 residues. Trimming cost V 7 bases and J 7 bases; bases outside gene matches: 13. CDR3 protein: CASVPTSGRKNEQFF. The CDR3 nucleotides are TGCGCCAGCGTACCCACTAGCGGAAGGAAAAATGAGCAGTTCTTC.

J is TRBJ2-2 and V is TRBV6-6; TRBD1 matches 8 bases. V shed 8 bases and J 5 bases; nucleotides not matched to a gene: 13. CDR1 and CDR2 from the germline V gene are MNHNY and SVGAGI (reference sequence). This CDR3 contains 16 residues. DNA of the CDR3: TGTGCCAGCTCCGAATTGCAGGGGGCGATAACCGGGGAGCTGTTTTTT. Its protein product is CASSELQGAITGELFF.

This chain connects TRBV19 to TRBJ1-5, with no clear D. Trimming left V 3 bases short and J 2 bases short, with 20 bases between. CDR1 and CDR2 (germline): LNHDA, SQIVND (reference sequence). This CDR3 comprises 18 residues. As DNA, the CDR3 is TGTGCCAGTAGTATTACCCTTTCCATCGGGAGTGGCAATCAGCCCCAGCATTTT. Its translation is CASSITLSIGSGNQPQHF.

The chain uses TRBV4-1 and TRBJ2-2; 9 bases map to TRBD1. The V gene end was trimmed by 2 bases and the J gene end by 4 bases; junction bases not matched to a gene: 5. Germline V gene data show CDR1 as MGHRA and CDR2 as YSYEKL. The CDR3 totals 16 residues. The CDR3 region is CASSQSDRGGTGELFF. CDR3 coding DNA: TGCGCCAGCAGCCAATCGGACAGGGGAGGCACCGGGGAGCTGTTTTTT.

This chain connects TRBV5-1 to TRBJ2-5; the D gene is possibly TRBD1 (6 bases). CDR1 and CDR2 from the germline V gene are SGHRS and YFSETQ. V lost 4 bases, J lost 2 bases, and 9 bases lay in between. The CDR3 spans 13 residues. The CDR3 is CASSPGTQETQYF. The CDR3 bases are TGCGCCAGCAGCCCCGGGACACAAGAGACCCAGTACTTC.

For the CDR3, the DNA is TGTGCCAGCAGTTACTCGGGACTAGGTTTGCTGTTCTTC. It specifies CASSYSGLGLLFF. This chain uses TRBV6-6 with TRBJ2-1; 8 bases fit TRBD2. Germline trimming cut 0 bases from V and 15 bases from J; bases unmatched to any gene: 7. Germline V gives CDR1 MNHNY, CDR2 SVGAGI (reference sequence). The CDR3 totals 13 residues.

On this clone: One end of the junction fails to match germline, which may point to a read error. The chain couples TRBV4-2 to TRBJ2-1; 9 nucleotides agree with TRBD2. There are 16 residues in the CDR3. Germline V gene lookup returns CDR1 LGHNA and CDR2 YNFKEQ. CDR3 sequence: CASSQAGTSSSNEQFF. The CDR3 DNA sequence: TGTGCCAGCAGCCAGGCCGGGACTAGCTCCTCCAATGAGCAGTTCTTC.

The chain combines TRBV5-5 with TRBJ1-1; D might be TRBD1 (6 bases). V was trimmed by 2 bases and J by 1 base, leaving 12 bases between them. The germline gives CDR1 SGHKS, CDR2 YYEKEE (reference sequence). The CDR3 contains 15 residues. The CDR3 DNA sequence: TGTGCCAGCAGCTTTCCAGGGGCCTCGAACACTGAAGCTTTCTTT. The encoded protein is CASSFPGASNTEAFF.

V and J are TRBV18 and TRBJ2-5; D might be TRBD1 (5 bases). The CDR3 is 14 residues long. CDR1 KGHSH and CDR2 LQKENI come from the germline V gene. Trimming shortened V by 3 bases and J by 5 bases, and 13 bases separated the two germline ends. CDR3: CASSPPVTVETQYF. As DNA, the CDR3 is TGTGCCAGCTCACCCCCGGTGACAGTCGAGACCCAGTACTTC.

The rearrangement joins TRBV19 to TRBJ1-1; TRBD1 is a possible D gene (5 bases). The CDR3 has 14 amino acids. Trimming removed 5 bases from V and 5 bases from J, with 15 bases in between. CDR1 is LNHDA and CDR2 is SQIVND in the germline V gene (reference sequence). Here the CDR3 DNA reads TGTGCCAGTAGTCCCCGGGTCAGGGCAACTGAAGCTTTCTTT. This translates into CASSPRVRATEAFF.